The sample holds a few counts of the clone carrying this T cell receptor beta chain. Its cognate antigen is unknown. One entry per CDR3 protein results from TCRdb running MiXCR on the reads. Among roughly 500,000 distinct CDR3 sequences, about 33% were seen once, and the ten largest hold roughly a sixth. V gave up 5 bases and J gave up 4 bases, with 12 bases separating them. This CDR3 contains 12 residues. In germline, CDR1 is DFQATT, CDR2 SNEGSKA (reference sequence). The data are from a study of T cell repertoires in cytomegalovirus infection. Study results and limitations: Clonotype analysis showed dominance of the ex vivo response by HLA-C-restricted CMV-specific TCR beta clonotypes.

The sequence came from a human donor in good health (CMV status not recorded). Some clones in this sample may be carry-over from other donors' samples. The specimen was cultured PBMCs, collected from culture after CMV antigen stimulation. The chain is built from TRBV20-1 and TRBJ2-7; TRBD2 might be the D (6 bases). Written as DNA, the CDR3 is TGCAGTGCTGCGGGACTCCGATACGAGCAGTACTTC. Translation gives CSAAGLRYEQYF.